These T cell receptor beta chains were read from a single sample in a study of shared clonotypes between healthy human individuals. TCRdb's table, derived via immunoSEQ multiplex PCR, lists solely in-frame clones and lacks some. The top ten hold roughly 1.7% of the sample, which has around 2.1 million clones, about 93% seen once. The sample was naive CD8+ T cells from PBMCs. The source of these receptors is a man aged 18 to 30 in good health. Some clones in this sample may be carry-over from other donors' samples. Both conserved end residues are part of each CDR3. The order of the fields is D gene, clone size, J gene, V gene, CDR3 DNA, CDR3 protein. D genes are given only for firm matches. Not every row has a clone size; where given, it reads once, few, many or a size class.

D: TRBD1; size: -; J: TRBJ1-4; V: TRBV5-1; DNA: TGCGCCAGCAGCGACGGGGACAGCCGAACTGAAAAACTGTTTTTT; CDR3: CASSDGDSRTEKLFF
D: TRBD1; size: few; J: TRBJ2-2; V: TRBV29-1; DNA: TGCAGCGTCGTACCGACAGGGCACGGGGAGCTGTTTTTT; CDR3: CSVVPTGHGELFF
D: -; size: -; J: TRBJ2-3; V: TRBV28; DNA: TGTGCCAGCAGTTTTGGTAGCGACCCCCCTGATACGCAGTATTTT; CDR3: CASSFGSDPPDTQYF
D: -; size: -; J: TRBJ2-1; V: TRBV10-1; DNA: TGCGCCAGCAGTGATGGTCTAGACCCCTACAATGAGCAGTTCTTC; CDR3: CASSDGLDPYNEQFF
D: TRBD1; size: -; J: TRBJ2-3; V: TRBV10-2; DNA: TGCGCCAGCAGTCCTACAGGGGCTAGCACAGATACGCAGTATTTT; CDR3: CASSPTGASTDTQYF
D: TRBD1; size: -; J: TRBJ1-1; V: TRBV11-2; DNA: TGTGCCAGCAGCCTTCCGGGACAGGGGGCGGCTGGCACTGAAGCTTTCTTT; CDR3: CASSLPGQGAAGTEAFF
D: TRBD1; size: -; J: TRBJ2-1; V: TRBV12-5; DNA: TGTGCTAGTGGTCCTCAGGGGGTTAACAATGAGCAGTTCTTC; CDR3: CASGPQGVNNEQFF
D: -; size: -; J: TRBJ1-4; V: TRBV1; DNA: TGCACCAGCAGCCACCCCTCGGTACCCCGTAATGAAAAACTGTTTTTT; CDR3: CTSSHPSVPRNEKLFF
D: TRBD2; size: -; J: TRBJ2-1; V: TRBV29-1; DNA: TGCAGCGTTTCCGGACTAGCGGAGCAGTTCTTC; CDR3: CSVSGLAEQFF
D: -; size: few; J: TRBJ1-1; V: TRBV25-1; DNA: TGTGCCAGCAGCCCGGGACGGAGGAACACTGAAGCTTTCTTT; CDR3: CASSPGRRNTEAFF
D: -; size: -; J: TRBJ2-7; V: TRBV6-5; DNA: TGTGCCAGCAGTTACGGTCTAGCTGGCGAGCAGTACTTC; CDR3: CASSYGLAGEQYF
D: -; size: -; J: TRBJ1-5; V: TRBV19; DNA: TGTGCCAGCTCCGACAGTGTCAATCAGCCCCAGCATTTT; CDR3: CASSDSVNQPQHF
D: TRBD2; size: -; J: TRBJ2-1; V: TRBV4-2; DNA: TGTGCCAGCAGCCAAGTATTCGAGCGGGAGGCTAATGAGCAGTTCTTC; CDR3: CASSQVFEREANEQFF
D: TRBD2; size: -; J: TRBJ2-7; V: TRBV11-2; DNA: TGTGCCAGCAGCTTAGGGGGCGGGAGCCCCAACGAGCAGTACTTC; CDR3: CASSLGGGSPNEQYF
D: -; size: -; J: TRBJ2-7; V: TRBV27; DNA: TGTGCCAGCAGTTTAAGGCTAGCCTCAGCGTACGAGCAGTACTTC; CDR3: CASSLRLASAYEQYF
D: TRBD2; size: -; J: TRBJ2-1; V: TRBV7-7; DNA: TGTGCCAGCAGCTTGTCACTAGCGGGAGTTAATGAGCAGTTCTTC; CDR3: CASSLSLAGVNEQFF
D: TRBD2; size: once; J: TRBJ2-1; V: TRBV7-3; DNA: TGTGCCAGCAGCGCGACAGGGACTAGCTCCCCGCGCGTTGAGCAGTTCTTC; CDR3: CASSATGTSSPRVEQFF
D: TRBD2; size: -; J: TRBJ2-3; V: TRBV7-6; DNA: TGTGCCAGCAGCTTAAGGTTTTCTAGCGGGAAGGTTTTTAGCACAGATACGCAGTATTTT; CDR3: CASSLRFSSGKVFSTDTQYF
D: TRBD1; size: -; J: TRBJ2-5; V: TRBV7-3; DNA: TGTGCCAGCAGCCGGGGACAGTCGGCGCAAGAGACCCAGTACTTC; CDR3: CASSRGQSAQETQYF
D: -; size: -; J: TRBJ2-5; V: TRBV7-9; DNA: TGTGCCAGCAGAAACCCCCCCGGGAGCGGCCAAGAGACCCAGTACTTC; CDR3: CASRNPPGSGQETQYF
D: TRBD1; size: -; J: TRBJ2-1; V: TRBV29-1; DNA: TGCAGCGGGCTCGACAGGGGGCCGTCCCCCTACAATGAGCAGTTCTTC; CDR3: CSGLDRGPSPYNEQFF
D: TRBD1; size: -; J: TRBJ1-5; V: TRBV15; DNA: TGTGCCACCAGCTTACCGGGACAGGGGGCGAATCAGCCCCAGCATTTT; CDR3: CATSLPGQGANQPQHF
D: -; size: -; J: TRBJ1-5; V: TRBV28; DNA: TGTGCCAGCAGTACAGACTATAGCAATCAGCCCCAGCATTTT; CDR3: CASSTDYSNQPQHF
D: -; size: -; J: TRBJ2-2; V: TRBV6-5; DNA: TGTGCCAGCAGTTACTCCAGGGGAAACACCGGGGAGCTGTTTTTT; CDR3: CASSYSRGNTGELFF
D: TRBD2; size: -; J: TRBJ2-1; V: TRBV7-6; DNA: TGTGCCAGCAGCCTACTAGCGTTAACCTACAATGAGCAGTTCTTC; CDR3: CASSLLALTYNEQFF
D: -; size: -; J: TRBJ2-7; V: TRBV11-3; DNA: TGTGCCAGCAGCTTAGCCGCTACCTCCGAGCAGTACTTC; CDR3: CASSLAATSEQYF
D: -; size: -; J: TRBJ1-6; V: TRBV7-9; DNA: TGTGCCAGCAGCTTAGAACCGGCAGGGCGGAATTCACCCCTCCACTTT; CDR3: CASSLEPAGRNSPLHF
D: -; size: -; J: TRBJ1-1; V: TRBV16; DNA: TGTGCCAGCAGCCAATCGCCAGGTGACACTGAAGCTTTCTTT; CDR3: CASSQSPGDTEAFF
D: -; size: once; J: TRBJ1-5; V: TRBV28; DNA: TGTGCCAGCAACAAAGGGGGGGTAAGTCAGCCCCAGCATTTT; CDR3: CASNKGGVSQPQHF
D: TRBD2; size: -; J: TRBJ2-1; V: TRBV7-9; DNA: TGTGCCAGCAGCTTAGTACCGGGACTAGGGAACAATGAGCAGTTCTTC; CDR3: CASSLVPGLGNNEQFF
D: -; size: few; J: TRBJ1-1; V: TRBV5-1; DNA: TGCGCCAGCAGCTTGGATGTCGGGAACACTGAAGCTTTCTTT; CDR3: CASSLDVGNTEAFF
D: -; size: -; J: TRBJ2-7; V: TRBV7-2; DNA: TGTGCCAGCAGCTCCGAGGGCAACTACAACTACGAGCAGTACTTC; CDR3: CASSSEGNYNYEQYF
D: TRBD2; size: -; J: TRBJ2-7; V: TRBV28; DNA: TGTGCCAGCAGCACGACCCGGGAGACTAGCGGGATCTACGAGCAGTACTTC; CDR3: CASSTTRETSGIYEQYF
D: TRBD2; size: -; J: TRBJ2-1; V: TRBV15; DNA: TGTGCCACCAGCAGCGAGCGGGAGGGGTACAATGAGCAGTTCTTC; CDR3: CATSSEREGYNEQFF
D: TRBD2; size: -; J: TRBJ2-7; V: TRBV7-6; DNA: TGTGCCAGCAGCTCCTCGGGGGGCTACGAGCAGTACTTC; CDR3: CASSSSGGYEQYF
D: -; size: -; J: TRBJ1-2; V: TRBV5-6; DNA: TGTGCCAGCAGCTTGAGTTCCGGTGGCTACACCTTC; CDR3: CASSLSSGGYTF
D: -; size: once; J: TRBJ2-7; V: TRBV7-9; DNA: TGTGCCAGCAGCAAGGGACTGTCTGAGCAGTACTTC; CDR3: CASSKGLSEQYF
D: TRBD2; size: -; J: TRBJ2-1; V: TRBV10-2; DNA: TGCGCCAGCAGTGCATTAGGGGCGGGAGGGCCTCCCTACAATGAGCAGTTCTTC; CDR3: CASSALGAGGPPYNEQFF
D: TRBD1; size: -; J: TRBJ2-5; V: TRBV5-1; DNA: TGCGCCAGCAGCCCTCGGGGGGACAGGGTTTACTTC; CDR3: CASSPRGDRVYF
D: -; size: few; J: TRBJ1-1; V: TRBV11-2; DNA: TGTGCCAGCAGCTTGGGGGCTGAAGCTTTCTTT; CDR3: CASSLGAEAFF
D: -; size: -; J: TRBJ2-3; V: TRBV11-2; DNA: TGTGCCAGCAGCCCTCCCCGGGAGTTGGAGGGTTCTAGCACAGATACGCAGTATTTT; CDR3: CASSPPRELEGSSTDTQYF